This TCR beta chain is drawn from a study of CD8 T cells in Susac syndrome. Study overall: Within the group of sequenced Susac syndrome patients, over 5 had active disease and about eight were in remission. When their blood was taken, the Susac syndrome patients had either not yet had any therapy, were taking corticosteroids, or were taking intravenous immunoglobulin alone.

CDR3 length equals 16 residues. V lost 6 bases and J lost 7; bases outside the gene matches: 12. Germline V gives CDR1 MNHNS, CDR2 SASEGT. Patients with Susac syndrome met diagnostic criteria that were recently defined for definite or probable disease. After extraction with the RNeasy kit, about 0.5 to 1 ug of the RNA was reverse transcribed using random hexamers. Across 54 Vbeta and 13 Jbeta, immunoSEQ multiplex PCR amplified TCR beta CDR3. MiXCR, run by TCRdb on the immunoSEQ multiplex PCR reads, gives a single entry per CDR3 protein. The table has about 180,000 distinct CDR3 sequences, around 94% seen once.

The sequence was obtained from a human donor with Susac syndrome. The gene calls are TRBV6-1 and TRBJ2-2, with 9 bases that match TRBD1. The sequenced sample was CD4+ T cells from PBMCs. The chain's CDR3 is CASRGGQGRTVGELFF. The CDR3 nucleotides read TGTGCCAGCAGGGGGGGACAGGGTAGGACGGTCGGGGAGCTGTTTTTT.